This TCR beta chain was sequenced in a study of T-cell reconstitution after alpha-beta-depleted transplantation in children. Unique molecular identifiers tagged the TCRbeta library. TCRdb reprocessed the PCR reads with MiXCR, giving one entry per CDR3 protein. The sample has around 450,000 distinct CDR3 sequences; roughly 17% are singletons. With respect to this clonotype: Its antigen is as yet unknown.

CDR3 length: 15 amino acids. The V and J ends lost 4 bases and 2 bases respectively, with 12 bases between them. Broader study findings: Newly produced T cells mostly accounted for T-cell counts and diversity one year post-transplant.

This clonotype originated in a boy under three years old who had a stem cell transplant for Wiskott-Aldrich syndrome, so the T cells may come from the graft donor. The sequencing used PBMCs, mostly from graft donor cells, collected 360 days after TCRalphabeta/CD19-depleted stem cell transplant. The chain joins TRBV12-3 or TRBV12-4 to TRBJ1-3; D uncertain. The CDR3 is CASSSGLLPGNTIYF. CDR3 bases: TGTGCCAGCAGTTCTGGACTTCTTCCTGGAAACACCATATATTTT.